The next 8 T cell receptor beta chains were all read from a single sample in a study of blood T cell repertoires in COVID-19. Profiled with immunoSEQ multiplex PCR; TCRdb holds only in-frame clones, not every one. The sample includes fewer than 200,000 clones, almost 85% of them seen just once. Sequenced input: peripheral blood. These receptor sequences come from a man aged 35 to 55 who had recovered from COVID-19.

The V gene is TRBV6-5, the J gene TRBJ2-1, with TRBD2 matching 10 bases. This CDR3 contains 14 residues. CDR1 and CDR2 from the germline V gene are MNHEY and SVGAGI. J gave up 7 bases and V 0 bases, and 0 bases lay outside the gene matches. CDR3 loop: CASSYSAGGNEQFF. DNA of the CDR3: TGTGCCAGCAGTTACTCAGCGGGAGGGAATGAGCAGTTCTTC.

This clone was counted a single time. This rearrangement joins TRBV4-3 to TRBJ2-5; the match to TRBD2 covers 12 bases. This CDR3 is built from 16 residues. Trimming removed 1 base from V and 5 bases from J; junction bases left unmatched: 5. Germline CDR1 is LGHNA and CDR2 is YSLEER. CDR3 region: CASSQGLAGVAETQYF. The CDR3 coding sequence is TGCGCCAGCAGCCAAGGACTAGCGGGGGTGGCGGAGACCCAGTACTTC.

The CDR3 is CASSREGALVGSPLHF. CDR3 bases: TGTGCCAGCAGCCGAGAGGGGGCATTAGTAGGATCACCCCTCCACTTT. V usage is TRBV11-3 and J usage is TRBJ1-6, with 7 bases fitting TRBD1. V lost 5 bases and J lost 10; bases outside the gene matches: 14. The CDR3 runs to 16 residues. Germline values: CDR1 SGHNT, CDR2 YENEEA.

V usage is TRBV7-2 and J usage is TRBJ2-7; 9 bases fit TRBD2. Germline CDR1 and CDR2: SGHTA and FQGNSA. This CDR3 has 15 amino acids. Trimming removed 0 bases from V and 5 bases from J; junction bases left unmatched: 5. CDR3 in DNA: TGTGCCAGCAGCTTAGCGGCGGGAGGGGGTAACGAGCAGTACTTC. Its protein product is CASSLAAGGGNEQYF.

V gene TRBV2 combines with J gene TRBJ2-1; the D gene is possibly TRBD1 (6 bases). This CDR3 region has 13 residues. Germline assignment: CDR1 SNHLY and CDR2 FYNNEI. Trimming took 8 bases from V and 10 from J, leaving 18 bases between them. The CDR3 sequence is CASGAGEIGEQFF. The CDR3 nucleotides are TGTGCCAGCGGGGCAGGGGAAATAGGGGAGCAGTTCTTC.

This chain links TRBV5-4 with TRBJ1-1; possibly TRBD1 for D (6 bases). V lost 0 bases, J lost 0 bases, and 6 bases lay in between. The germline CDR1 and CDR2 sequences are SGHNT and YYREEE (reference sequence). The CDR3 consists of 14 residues. In DNA, the CDR3 is TGTGCCAGCAGCTTGGGACAGGTGAACACTGAAGCTTTCTTT. This gives the protein CASSLGQVNTEAFF.

The genes are TRBV19 and TRBJ1-3, with TRBD1 as a possible D gene (5 bases). The V gene lost 6 bases and the J gene lost 4 bases, with 19 bases spanning the gap. The length of the CDR3 is 16 residues. The germline V gene has CDR1 LNHDA and CDR2 SQIVND (reference sequence). In DNA form, the CDR3 reads TGTGCCAGTAGCCCCGGGGGGAGGGGAGGAGGAAACACCATATATTTT. As protein: CASSPGGRGGGNTIYF.

V gene TRBV9 combines with J gene TRBJ2-1; D gene uncertain. V was trimmed by 0 bases and J by 3 bases, leaving 10 bases between them. Per the germline V gene, CDR1 is SGDLS and CDR2 is YYNGEE. The CDR3 totals 15 residues. CDR3 amino acids: CASSVGLGDYNEQFF. As DNA, the CDR3 is TGTGCCAGCAGCGTAGGATTAGGAGACTACAATGAGCAGTTCTTC.